The 30 T cell receptor beta chains below come from one sample, sequenced in a study of blood T cell repertoires in COVID-19. Measured with immunoSEQ multiplex PCR; TCRdb has only the in-frame clones, and not every one. Here the sample spans around 37,000 clones, around 90% being singletons. The sequencing input was peripheral blood. These receptor sequences come from a man aged 50 to 59 with active or convalescent COVID-19.

The rearrangement joins TRBV6-6 to TRBJ2-3; D is possibly TRBD1 (5 bases). The length of the CDR3 is 16 residues. Per the germline V gene, CDR1 is MNHNY and CDR2 is SVGAGI (reference sequence). Trimming shortened V by 2 bases and J by 2 bases, and 14 bases separated the two germline ends. The CDR3 region is CASSYGAREITDTQYF. Here the CDR3 DNA reads TGTGCCAGCAGTTACGGGGCCAGGGAAATCACAGATACGCAGTATTTT.

V usage is TRBV6-1 and J usage is TRBJ2-3; D is possibly TRBD2 (6 bases). The germline V gene has CDR1 MNHNS and CDR2 SASEGT. Trimming pared 2 bases from V and 2 bases from J, leaving 8 bases between. This CDR3 has 14 residues. CDR3 sequence reads: CASSEREYTDTQYF. The DNA for the CDR3 is TGTGCCAGCAGTGAACGGGAGTACACAGATACGCAGTATTTT.

The J gene is TRBJ2-3, the V gene TRBV4-3, with TRBD2 matching over 9 bases. The CDR3 loop spans 19 amino acids. CDR1 is LGHNA and CDR2 is YSLEER in the germline V gene. J gave up 4 bases and V 1 base, and 15 bases lay outside the gene matches. This CDR3 reads CASSQVNAGGLGRPDTQYF. DNA for the CDR3: TGCGCCAGCAGCCAAGTTAATGCGGGAGGGCTCGGACGGCCAGATACGCAGTATTTT.

This clone was seen only a few times. The chain carries TRBV18 and TRBJ1-1; TRBD1 aligns across 7 bases. Per the germline V gene, CDR1 is KGHSH and CDR2 is LQKENI. There are 13 residues in the CDR3. Losses at the gene ends were 2 bases for V and 5 bases for J; bases not matched to a gene: 2. Here the CDR3 reads CASSPRQGTEAFF. The CDR3 bases are TGTGCCAGCTCACCAAGACAGGGAACTGAAGCTTTCTTT.

J is TRBJ2-1 and V is TRBV24-1, with a possible D match to TRBD1 (6 bases). The CDR3 consists of 16 residues. V shed 4 bases and J shed 3 bases, with 15 bases lying between them. Germline V gene lookup returns CDR1 KGHDR and CDR2 SFDVKD. Written as DNA, the CDR3 is TGTGCCACCAGTGACCCAGGGGCGAATTACTACAATGAGCAGTTCTTC. It codes for CATSDPGANYYNEQFF.

The rearrangement joins TRBV19 to TRBJ2-3, with 15 nucleotides matching TRBD2. Looked up from germline, CDR1 is LNHDA and CDR2 is SQIVND (reference sequence). V trimming: 5 bases; J trimming: 1 base; junction bases outside the gene matches: 10. CDR3 length: 19 residues. CDR3 sequence: CASSPRTSGRAWGTDTQYF. DNA for the CDR3: TGTGCCAGTAGTCCGCGGACTAGCGGGAGGGCCTGGGGCACAGATACGCAGTATTTT.

V usage is TRBV28 and J usage is TRBJ2-2; TRBD2 aligns across 10 bases. V dropped 5 bases and J dropped 5; count of bases not matched to a gene: 5. The CDR3 sequence is 15 residues long. Germline-derived CDR1 and CDR2 are MDHEN and SYDVKM. In nucleotides, the CDR3 is TGTGCCAGCAGTGGGGTTAGCGGGAGGACCGGGGAGCTGTTTTTT. This codes for CASSGVSGRTGELFF.

This sequence joins TRBV28 and TRBJ2-6; 10 bases are a match to TRBD2. The CDR3 consists of 18 residues. Germline V lookup: CDR1 MDHEN, CDR2 SYDVKM. With V trimmed by 6 bases and J by 1 base, 9 bases remained unmatched. For the CDR3, the DNA is TGTGCCAGCAGCCCACCGGGACTAGCGAAGTCTGGGGCCAACGTCCTGACTTTC. It specifies CASSPPGLAKSGANVLTF.

This chain connects TRBV28 to TRBJ2-4, with TRBD2 matching over 10 bases. The CDR3 is 13 residues long. Germline V gene data show CDR1 as MDHEN and CDR2 as SYDVKM. The J segment lost 13 bases and the V segment lost 4 bases, leaving 7 bases of the junction unmatched. The CDR3 coding sequence is TGTGCCAGCAGTTACGGACTAGCGGTTCGACAGTACTTC. Its translation is CASSYGLAVRQYF.

This sequence joins TRBV27 and TRBJ2-5, with 7 bases lining up with TRBD2. V lost 0 bases to trimming and J lost 7 bases; unmatched junction nucleotides: 14. CDR1 is MNHEY and CDR2 is SMNVEV in the germline V gene (reference sequence). The CDR3 has 17 amino acids. The chain's CDR3 is CASSLSPQVGGPRTQYF. In DNA form, the CDR3 reads TGTGCCAGCAGTTTATCCCCCCAGGTGGGAGGGCCGAGGACCCAGTACTTC.

V and J are TRBV29-1 and TRBJ1-1; D gene unclear. Trimming removed 5 bases from V and 3 bases from J, with 4 bases in between. This CDR3 is 10 amino acids long. The germline V gene encodes CDR1 SQVTM and CDR2 ANQGSEA. CDR3 region: CSVRYTEAFF. DNA of the CDR3: TGCAGCGTTCGGTACACTGAAGCTTTCTTT.

The CDR3 nucleotides are TGTGCCAGCAGTGTCCGGGACAGGGAGGACGAGCAGTACTTC. This codes for CASSVRDREDEQYF. The V and J genes are TRBV2 and TRBJ2-7; TRBD1 agrees at 9 bases. CDR3 length: 14 residues. Germline CDR1 SNHLY, CDR2 FYNNEI. Trimming removed 4 bases from V and 5 bases from J; junction bases left unmatched: 6.

V usage is TRBV2 and J usage is TRBJ2-3; D remains unclear. The CDR3 length is 11 residues. Germline CDR1 reads SNHLY; CDR2 reads FYNNEI. V lost 6 bases to trimming and J lost 3 bases, with 4 bases between them. In nucleotides, the CDR3 is TGTGCCAGCAGAGCAACAGATACGCAGTATTTT. As protein: CASRATDTQYF.

The rearrangement joins TRBV27 to TRBJ2-2; 7 bases align to TRBD2. CDR3 length: 17 residues. Trimming cost V 2 bases and J 1 base; bases outside gene matches: 7. The germline V gene has CDR1 MNHEY and CDR2 SMNVEV (reference sequence). The CDR3 DNA follows: TGTGCCAGCAGTTTAAGGGGCGGGAGAGGGAACACCGGGGAGCTGTTTTTT. Translated: CASSLRGGRGNTGELFF.

This rearrangement joins TRBV5-5 to TRBJ2-1, with D possibly being TRBD2 (6 bases). This CDR3 is built from 16 residues. Between the trimmed V and J ends, which lost 4 bases and 1 base, there was a span of 15 bases. CDR1 and CDR2 from the germline V gene are SGHKS and YYEKEE (reference sequence). CDR3 loop: CASSPGPGGSYNEQFF. The CDR3, as DNA: TGTGCCAGCAGCCCAGGTCCCGGGGGATCCTACAATGAGCAGTTCTTC.

The V call is TRBV7-6, the J call TRBJ2-1; 7 bases match TRBD2. This CDR3 spans 15 amino acids. Trimming took 1 base from V and 1 from J; bases not matched to a gene: 1. CDR1 and CDR2 from the germline V gene are SGHVS and FNYEAQ. CDR3 in amino acids: CASSLDGRSYNEQFF. Here the CDR3 DNA reads TGTGCCAGCAGCTTAGACGGGAGGTCCTACAATGAGCAGTTCTTC.

The chain is built from TRBV6-2 or TRBV6-3 and TRBJ2-1; 11 bases align to TRBD2. The J segment lost 4 bases and the V segment lost 2 bases, leaving 7 bases of the junction unmatched. The CDR3 has 17 amino acids. In germline, CDR1 is MNHEY, CDR2 SVGEGT. CDR3 protein: CASSYHYRLAGYNEQFF. For the CDR3, the DNA is TGTGCCAGCAGTTACCATTACCGACTAGCGGGATACAATGAGCAGTTCTTC.

This rearrangement joins TRBV4-3 to TRBJ2-2; the D gene is possibly TRBD2 (6 bases). With 0 bases removed from V and 5 bases from J, the gap between germline ends came to 13 bases. From germline, CDR1 is LGHNA and CDR2 YSLEER. The CDR3 totals 16 residues. The CDR3 DNA reads as TGCGCCAGCAGCCAAGATCGCGGGGTAGAGACCGGGGAGCTGTTTTTT. It encodes CASSQDRGVETGELFF.

The V and J genes are TRBV24-1 and TRBJ1-1; D is unresolved. The V end was cut by 2 bases, the J end by 10 bases, with 13 bases between. There are 13 residues in the CDR3. Germline lookup yields CDR1 KGHDR and CDR2 SFDVKD. In nucleotides, the CDR3 is TGTGCCACCAGTGATTCTACTACCGCCATAGCTTTCTTT. This encodes CATSDSTTAIAFF.

The J gene is TRBJ2-7, the V gene TRBV5-1; D possibly corresponds to TRBD1 (6 bases). This CDR3 spans 13 amino acids. Deletions cut 5 bases from V and 5 bases from J, with 14 bases between. Germline V gene sequence: CDR1 SGHRS, CDR2 YFSETQ. This CDR3 is CASSKGQGDEQYF. The CDR3, as DNA: TGCGCCAGCAGTAAGGGACAAGGGGACGAGCAGTACTTC.

CDR3: CASSQDLAGGDTQYF. The DNA of the CDR3 is TGCGCCAGCAGCCAAGACCTAGCGGGAGGGGATACGCAGTATTTT. V usage is TRBV4-3 and J usage is TRBJ2-3; 12 bases fit TRBD2. The junction had 1 base not matched to a gene; V was cut back by 0 bases and J by 6 bases. Germline V CDR1 and CDR2: LGHNA, YSLEER. The CDR3 extends over 15 amino acids.

Written as DNA, the CDR3 is TGTGCCAGCTCACCGGTAAAAGGCAGGGGAGCATACGAGCAGTACTTC. Protein: CASSPVKGRGAYEQYF. The chain links TRBV18 to TRBJ2-7, with D maybe TRBD1 (6 bases). The ends were cut back, 3 bases at V and 4 bases at J, with 19 bases in the middle. Germline assignment: CDR1 KGHSH and CDR2 LQKENI. The length of the CDR3 is 16 residues.

This sequence joins TRBV4-2 and TRBJ2-5; 9 bases agree with TRBD2. The V segment lost 6 bases and the J segment 2 bases; nucleotides outside the gene matches: 7. CDR3 length: 15 residues. CDR1 and CDR2 (germline): LGHNA, YNFKEQ. The CDR3 reads CASRDSGRVQETQYF. In nucleotides, the CDR3 is TGTGCCAGCAGAGATAGCGGGAGAGTACAAGAGACCCAGTACTTC.

The chain combines TRBV14 with TRBJ2-1, with a tentative D call TRBD2 (6 bases). The V and J ends lost 1 base and 9 bases respectively, with 13 bases between them. Germline values: CDR1 SGHDN, CDR2 FVKESK. CDR3 length: 14 amino acids. The CDR3 nucleotides are TGTGCCAGCAGCCAAGTAGGAGGGAGCGGTGAGCAGTTCTTC. Translation gives CASSQVGGSGEQFF.

The rearrangement uses TRBV11-3 and TRBJ2-5, with 7 nucleotides matching TRBD1. The CDR3 runs 14 residues. The germline gives CDR1 SGHNT, CDR2 YENEEA. After removal of 5 bases from V and 5 bases from J, the junction contained 8 bases not matched to a gene. The CDR3 DNA sequence: TGTGCCAGCAGCCTCCGACAGGGTTCGGAGACCCAGTACTTC. Its translation is CASSLRQGSETQYF.

The chain combines TRBV6-5 with TRBJ1-1; TRBD1 agrees at 8 bases. V lost 7 bases and J lost 1; bases outside the gene matches: 5. The CDR3 consists of 14 residues. Germline V lookup: CDR1 MNHEY, CDR2 SVGAGI. In nucleotides, the CDR3 is TGTGCCAGCACCCTTGGACAGGGGAACACTGAAGCTTTCTTT. It is translated as CASTLGQGNTEAFF.

The gene calls are TRBV11-2 and TRBJ2-7, with 11 bases that match TRBD2. The J segment lost 1 base and the V segment lost 5 bases, leaving 10 bases of the junction unmatched. The CDR3 runs 17 residues. CDR1 is SGHAT, CDR2 FQNNGV, per germline. The CDR3 loop is CASSRAPSGRPSYEQYF. Written as DNA, the CDR3 is TGTGCCAGCAGCCGGGCGCCTAGCGGGAGGCCGTCCTACGAGCAGTACTTC.

The chain employs TRBV5-6 and TRBJ2-3; TRBD1 might be the D (5 bases). The CDR3 is made up of 14 amino acids. In germline, CDR1 is SGHDT, CDR2 YYEEEE. V was shortened by 1 base and J by 4 bases, with 10 bases between the two germline ends. This CDR3 is CASSLRQGADTQYF. The DNA for the CDR3 is TGTGCCAGCAGCTTGAGGCAGGGTGCAGATACGCAGTATTTT.

CDR3 residues: CARSLPTGNSYEQYF. The CDR3, as DNA: TGTGCCAGAAGCTTGCCGACAGGGAACTCCTACGAGCAGTACTTC. The chain carries TRBV5-3 and TRBJ2-7, with 7 bases matching TRBD1. TRBV5-3 is classed as an ORF, of uncertain function. J lost 0 bases, V lost 1 base, and 4 bases had no gene match. CDR3 length: 15 amino acids.

This sequence joins TRBV28 and TRBJ2-3, with D possibly TRBD1 on 6 matching bases. The CDR3 is made up of 16 amino acids. Germline CDR1 reads MDHEN; CDR2 reads SYDVKM. Deletions cut 3 bases from V and 6 bases from J, with 19 bases between. The CDR3 sequence is CASSLTHRDGTDTQYF. CDR3 DNA: TGTGCCAGCAGTTTGACACACAGGGACGGGACGGATACGCAGTATTTT. Supplemented by reference TRBV28 and TRBJ2-3, the full variable domain reads DVKVTQSSRYLVKRTGEKVFLECVQDMDHENMFWYRQDPGLGLRLIYFSYDVKMKEKGDIPEGYSVSREKKERFSLILESASTNQTSMYLCASSLTHRDGTDTQYFGPGTRLTVL.